Presented here are 7 T cell receptor beta chains from one specimen sequenced in a study of blood T cell repertoires in COVID-19. Sequenced by immunoSEQ multiplex PCR; TCRdb stores in-frame clones only, minus some. The table has approximately 280,000 clones, 65% to 85% seen once; the top ten hold over 1.3%. Source material: peripheral blood. These receptors were obtained from a human donor with COVID-19, enrolled during active disease. The donor label of this sample is uncertain.

The chain links TRBV28 to TRBJ2-5; 12 bases agree with TRBD2. Trimming at V came to 5 bases and at J to 4 bases, leaving 8 bases not matched to a gene. The CDR3 runs to 16 residues. Germline V gene sequence: CDR1 MDHEN, CDR2 SYDVKM. DNA for the CDR3: TGTGCCAGCAGTCCTGTGACTAGCGGGAGTACAGAGACCCAGTACTTC. As protein: CASSPVTSGSTETQYF.

In this sample, this clone turned up once. This chain uses TRBV11-2 with TRBJ2-7; possibly TRBD2 for D (6 bases). This CDR3 has 15 amino acids. Germline V CDR1 and CDR2: SGHAT, FQNNGV. Trimming cost V 3 bases and J 12 bases, with 24 bases left between them. The CDR3 region has the DNA TGTGCCAGCAGCTTTAGTAGCGGACCCTCACGGGGTACGTACTTC. It is translated as CASSFSSGPSRGTYF.

The chain combines TRBV30 with TRBJ1-4; no clear D gene. The V gene lost 0 bases and the J gene lost 2 bases, with 7 bases spanning the gap. The CDR3 totals 14 residues. Per the germline V gene, CDR1 is GTSNPN and CDR2 is SVGIG (reference sequence). The chain's CDR3 is CAWSVPGTNEKLFF. CDR3 coding DNA: TGTGCCTGGAGTGTACCAGGTACTAATGAAAAACTGTTTTTT.

The chain couples TRBV29-1 to TRBJ2-1; weak D call: TRBD1 (5 bases). Deletions cut 2 bases from V and 7 bases from J, with 18 bases between. Looked up from germline, CDR1 is SQVTM and CDR2 is ANQGSEA. The CDR3 runs to 15 residues. DNA for the CDR3: TGCAGCGTTGAACAATTAGGTCTAAAGGGGAATGAGCAGTTCTTC. Protein product: CSVEQLGLKGNEQFF.

The V call is TRBV6-5, the J call TRBJ1-2; maybe TRBD1 (5 bases). The length of the CDR3 is 15 residues. Trimming shortened V by 6 bases and J by 4 bases, and 18 bases separated the two germline ends. CDR1 is MNHEY and CDR2 is SVGAGI in the germline V gene. The CDR3 region is CASRASGGSFYGYTF. For the CDR3, the DNA is TGTGCCAGCAGAGCCTCGGGGGGGAGTTTCTATGGCTACACCTTC.

As DNA, the CDR3 is TGCAGCGTTGAACTAGCGGGAGTCGGGTATGAGGAGCAGTTCTTC. It translates to CSVELAGVGYEEQFF. The V call is TRBV29-1, the J call TRBJ2-1; TRBD2 matches 10 bases. Unmatched junction bases numbered 11, after V lost 2 bases and J lost 10 bases. The CDR3 is made up of 15 amino acids. The germline V gene encodes CDR1 SQVTM and CDR2 ANQGSEA.

The V and J genes are TRBV15 and TRBJ2-5, with 9 bases that match TRBD2. The CDR3 is 16 residues long. V was clipped by 0 bases and J by 5 bases; unmatched bases: 7. Germline V gene lookup returns CDR1 LNHNV and CDR2 YYDKDF (reference sequence). The CDR3 region is CATSRDGSGSKETQYF. In nucleotides, the CDR3 is TGTGCCACCAGCAGAGATGGTAGCGGGAGCAAGGAGACCCAGTACTTC.